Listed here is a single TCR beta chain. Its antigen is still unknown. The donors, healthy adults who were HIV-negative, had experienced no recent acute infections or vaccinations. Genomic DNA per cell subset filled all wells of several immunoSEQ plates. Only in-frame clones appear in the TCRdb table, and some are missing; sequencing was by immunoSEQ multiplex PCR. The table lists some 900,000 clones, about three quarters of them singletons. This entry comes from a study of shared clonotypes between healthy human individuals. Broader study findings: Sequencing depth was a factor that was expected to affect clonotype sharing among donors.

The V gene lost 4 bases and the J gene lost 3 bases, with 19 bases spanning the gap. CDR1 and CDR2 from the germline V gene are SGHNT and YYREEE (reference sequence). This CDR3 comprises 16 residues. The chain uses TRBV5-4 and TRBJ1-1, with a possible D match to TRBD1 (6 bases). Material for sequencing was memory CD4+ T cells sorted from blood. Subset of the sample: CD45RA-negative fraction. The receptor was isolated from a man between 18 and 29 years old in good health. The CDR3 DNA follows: TGTGCCAGCAGCATTCTCAAGGGGGTGGGGGACACTGAAGCTTTCTTT. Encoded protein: CASSILKGVGDTEAFF.